These 9 T cell receptor beta chains were sequenced from one sample in a study of tumor-infiltrating lymphocytes in primary liver carcinoma. From 500 ng of total RNA, TCR beta-specific cDNA was reverse-transcribed using a constant-region primer. TCR beta libraries came from three nested multiplex PCR rounds using slightly modified ARM-PCR. Each of the first two PCR rounds ran approximately 11 cycles with TRBV1-TRBV30 forward and C-beta reverse primers. TCRdb itself ran the multiplex PCR reads through MiXCR, one entry per CDR3 protein. Counted here are fewer than 150,000 distinct CDR3 sequences, roughly three fifths occurring once; the ten biggest clones make up roughly 9%. Joint extraction of RNA and DNA used roughly 19-32 mg of bulk tissue that was unsorted. The specimen was liver tumor tissue from sampling region 1. Subset defined: tumor region T1, superior pole. Receptors were obtained from a woman aged 60-70 years with primary liver carcinoma and hepatitis B virus infection.

Comments on this clonotype: At one end, the junction sequence differs from germline, possibly due to a read error. The rearrangement links TRBV11-1 to TRBJ2-7; D unclear. CDR1 is SGHAT and CDR2 is FQDESV in the germline V gene (reference sequence). This CDR3 comprises 11 residues. CDR3 DNA sequence: TGTGGCAGCAGCCTATGGTACGAGCAGTACTTC. This gives the protein CGSSLWYEQYF.

As to this clonotype: Being one base from a much bigger clone, this may be a read error. CDR3 residues: CASSEGGRHTGELLF. In DNA form, the CDR3 reads TGTGCCAGCAGTGAAGGGGGGAGGCACACCGGGGAGCTGTTGTTT. J is TRBJ2-2 and V is TRBV6-1; a possible D gene is TRBD2 (6 bases). This CDR3 is 15 amino acids long. From germline, CDR1 is MNHNS and CDR2 SASEGT.

Worth noting for this clonotype: The junction departs from the called germline gene at one end, perhaps through a read error. The gene calls are TRBV11-2 and TRBJ1-5; TRBD1 agrees at 7 bases. Per germline, CDR1 SGHAT and CDR2 FQNNGV. The CDR3 covers 15 residues. CDR3 amino acids: CASTLEGAGCQPQHF. The DNA for the CDR3 is TGTGCCAGCACCTTAGAGGGGGCAGGGTGTCAGCCCCAGCATTTT.

This clonotype was seen repeatedly, ten times or more. This chain joins TRBV6-5 and TRBJ2-3, with 9 bases fitting TRBD2. Germline CDR1 and CDR2: MNHEY and SVGAGI. J was trimmed by 3 bases and V by 4 bases; bases with no gene match: 5. The CDR3 spans 15 residues. The CDR3 nucleotides read TGTGCCAGCAGTTTAGCGGGAGCGAGGACAGATACGCAGTATTTT. Translated, it gives CASSLAGARTDTQYF.

As regards this clonotype: A much larger clone differs from this one at a single base, so this may be a read error. The chain is built from TRBV7-8 and TRBJ2-4; D uncertain. V was pared by 1 base and J by 7 bases, with 14 bases between. The CDR3 has 15 residues. Germline V gene sequence: CDR1 SGHVS, CDR2 FQNEAQ. CDR3 coding DNA: TGTGCCAGCAGCTTAGGAGCCCACGGAAGTAACATTCAGTACTTC. This gives the protein CASSLGAHGSNIQYF.

In regard to this clonotype: A much larger clone differs from this one at a single base, so this may be a read error. The rearrangement links TRBV10-3 to TRBJ2-7; no clear D gene. The V end lost 5 bases, the J end lost 0 bases, and 11 bases lay between the germline ends. CDR3 length equals 14 residues. The germline V gene encodes CDR1 ENHRY and CDR2 SYGVKD. CDR3 in DNA: TGTGCCATCAGTATGGCTGAGAGCTCCTACGAGCAGTACTTC. Encoded protein: CAISMAESSYEQYF.

For this clonotype: A much bigger clone sits one base away, suggesting this may be a read error. The rearrangement uses TRBV4-1 and TRBJ1-1, with unresolved D. V dropped 5 bases and J dropped 10 bases, with 17 bases sitting between them. The V gene's germline CDR1 is MGHRA and CDR2 YSYEKL. This CDR3 spans 13 amino acids. The CDR3 bases are TGCGCCAGCAGCTCGACGGGAAGACTGGGAGCTTTCTTT. This translates into CASSSTGRLGAFF.

As for this clonotype: At one of its ends the junction is not consistent with the germline gene, which may arise from a read error. The rearrangement joins TRBV11-2 to TRBJ2-7, with D possibly being TRBD2 (6 bases). In germline, CDR1 is SGHAT, CDR2 FQNNGV. The CDR3 is made up of 16 amino acids. The CDR3 nucleotides are TGTGCCAGCAGCTTAGGTCTGGGACTTATGGGCTACGTGCAGTACTTC. Amino acids: CASSLGLGLMGYVQYF. The whole variable domain, remainder taken from reference TRBV11-2 and TRBJ2-7, is EAGVAQSPRYKIIEKRQSVAFWCNPISGHATLYWYQQILGQGPKLLIQFQNNGVVDDSQLPKDRFSAERLKGVDSTLKIQPAKLEDSAVYLCASSLGLGLMGYVQYFGPGTRLTVT.

The chain has TRBV29-1 and TRBJ1-4, with 9 bases fitting TRBD1. Germline V lookup: CDR1 SQVTM, CDR2 ANQGSEA. This CDR3 has 14 residues. DNA for the CDR3: TGCAGTGCTGAAGGGACAGGGAAGGATGAAAAACTGTTTTTT. It is translated as CSAEGTGKDEKLFF.